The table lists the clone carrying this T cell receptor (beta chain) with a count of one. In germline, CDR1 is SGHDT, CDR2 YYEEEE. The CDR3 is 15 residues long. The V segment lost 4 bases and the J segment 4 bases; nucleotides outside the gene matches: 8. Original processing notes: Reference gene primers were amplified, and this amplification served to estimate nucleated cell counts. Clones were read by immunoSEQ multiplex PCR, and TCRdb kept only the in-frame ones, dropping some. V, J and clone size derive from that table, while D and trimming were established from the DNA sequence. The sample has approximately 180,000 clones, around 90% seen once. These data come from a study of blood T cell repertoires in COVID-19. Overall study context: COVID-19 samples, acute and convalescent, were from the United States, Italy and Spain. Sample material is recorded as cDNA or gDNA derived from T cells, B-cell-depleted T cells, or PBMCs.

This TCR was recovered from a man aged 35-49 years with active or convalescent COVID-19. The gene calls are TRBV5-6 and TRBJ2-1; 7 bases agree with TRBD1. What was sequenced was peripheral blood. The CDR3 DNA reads TGTGCCAGCAGCCTGTCGGGACAGAAGTACAATGAGCAGTTCTTC. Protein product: CASSLSGQKYNEQFF. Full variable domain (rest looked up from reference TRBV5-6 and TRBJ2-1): DAGVTQSPTHLIKTRGQQVTLRCSPKSGHDTVSWYQQALGQGPQFIFQYYEEEERQRGNFPDRFSGHQFPNYSSELNVNALLLGDSALYLCASSLSGQKYNEQFFGPGTRLTVL.